These T cell receptor beta chains were read from a single sample in a study of T cells in Graves' hyperthyroidism and ophthalmopathy. TCRdb redid the calling of the multiplex PCR reads with MiXCR, one entry per CDR3 protein. Of approximately 430,000 distinct CDR3 sequences listed, more than 15% are singletons. The sequenced material came from blood. These receptors were collected from a woman aged 18-29 years with Graves' hyperthyroidism. The CDR3 runs from the conserved cysteine through the conserved F or W. The D gene is left open where the match is weak. Some rows have no size entry. The others give once, few or many, or a class for an expanded clone.

clone size	V gene	J gene	D gene	CDR3 protein	CDR3 DNA
many	TRBV2	TRBJ2-5	TRBD2	CASIREGGRETQYF	TGTGCCAGCATAAGGGAGGGTGGTAGAGAGACCCAGTACTTC
many	TRBV2	TRBJ2-3	NA	CASREIGGNTQYF	TGTGCCAGCAGGGAGATAGGGGGGAATACGCAGTATTTT
many	TRBV12-3/TRBV12-4	TRBJ2-1	TRBD2	CASSSPGLAGARDEQFF	TGTGCCAGCAGTTCTCCGGGACTAGCGGGAGCCAGGGATGAGCAGTTCTTC
many	TRBV6-2/TRBV6-3	TRBJ2-3	NA	CASSYSMSEGGPADTQYF	TGTGCCAGCAGTTACTCGATGTCAGAGGGGGGGCCGGCAGATACGCAGTATTTT
many	TRBV2	TRBJ2-2	NA	CASSARWDTGELFF	TGTGCCAGCAGCGCGCGATGGGACACCGGGGAGCTGTTTTTT
NA	TRBV6-1	TRBJ1-2	NA	CASSTSGHGYTF	TGTGCCAGCAGTACCTCGGGCCATGGCTACACCTTC
many	TRBV24-1	TRBJ2-3	TRBD1	CATSGLTGGDTQYF	TGTGCCACCAGTGGCTTGACAGGGGGAGATACGCAGTATTTT
many	TRBV30	TRBJ2-5	TRBD2	CAWSVVDGRAGETQYF	TGTGCCTGGAGTGTGGTTGACGGGAGGGCAGGGGAGACCCAGTACTTC
few	TRBV6-1	TRBJ1-2	TRBD1	CASHARGGPKFDYGYTF	TGTGCCAGCCATGCCAGGGGGGGGCCCAAATTCGACTATGGCTACACCTTC
few	TRBV14	TRBJ1-6	NA	CASSQAQSPLHF	TGTGCCAGCAGCCAAGCTCAGTCACCCCTCCACTTT
few	TRBV5-1	TRBJ2-5	NA	CASSFSIGPGGGETQYF	TGCGCCAGCAGCTTTTCCATCGGTCCCGGCGGAGGGGAGACCCAGTACTTC
few	TRBV14	TRBJ1-2	NA	CASSQDSPGIYGYTF	TGTGCCAGCAGCCAAGATAGTCCTGGTATCTATGGCTACACCTTC
few	TRBV9	TRBJ1-2	NA	CASSFDGGVYGYTF	TGTGCCAGCAGCTTCGACGGCGGAGTCTATGGCTACACCTTC
NA	TRBV5-1	TRBJ2-1	NA	CASIPTGRQEQFF	TGCGCCAGCATTCCCACAGGTAGACAGGAGCAGTTCTTC
few	TRBV6-1	TRBJ1-2	NA	CASRRGQDGYTF	TGTGCCAGCAGACGGGGGCAGGATGGCTACACCTTC
many	TRBV20-1	TRBJ2-5	TRBD1	CSAREGRGLSETQYF	TGCAGTGCTAGAGAGGGCAGGGGGCTTTCTGAGACCCAGTACTTC
few	TRBV7-9	TRBJ1-2	TRBD1	CASSSGTVGGYTF	TGTGCCAGCAGCTCCGGGACAGTGGGCGGCTACACCTTC
many	TRBV30	TRBJ1-1	TRBD1	CAWSPLRDSGAFF	TGTGCCTGGTCCCCCCTCCGGGACAGTGGTGCTTTCTTT
many	TRBV20-1	TRBJ1-3	NA	CSARTGSGNTIYF	TGCAGTGCCCGAACAGGTTCCGGAAACACCATATATTTT
many	TRBV6-2/TRBV6-3	TRBJ2-7	NA	CASMARGGSSYEQYF	TGTGCCAGCATGGCCAGGGGGGGTAGCTCCTACGAGCAGTACTTC